The 31 T cell receptor beta chains below were found in one sample sequenced in a study of T cells in Graves' hyperthyroidism and ophthalmopathy. Researchers took RNA transcripts and amplified the TCR beta CDR3 regions from them. RT-PCR in the first round (using the HTBI primer set) targeted the TCR CDR3. TCRdb passed the multiplex PCR reads through MiXCR, listing each CDR3 protein once. The sample holds about 350,000 distinct CDR3 sequences; about 14% are singletons and the top ten take around 23%. Source material: blood. The receptors were sampled from a woman aged 25 to 39 with Graves' hyperthyroidism.

This clonotype was detected ten times or more. The rearrangement links TRBV12-3 or TRBV12-4 to TRBJ2-2; D possibly corresponds to TRBD2 (5 bases). V was clipped by 6 bases and J by 4 bases, with 9 bases between them. CDR3 size: 13 residues. CDR3: CASRERVTGELFF. For the CDR3, the DNA is TGTGCCAGCAGGGAGAGGGTCACCGGGGAGCTGTTTTTT.

Ten or more counts support this clonotype. The junction shows a germline mismatch at one end, possibly a read error. The chain couples TRBV29-1 to TRBJ1-2, with a possible D match to TRBD1 (6 bases). CDR3 length equals 12 residues. Germline CDR1 SQVTM, CDR2 ANQGSEA. Here the CDR3 reads CSVEPGGTGYTF. In DNA, the CDR3 is TGCAGTGTTGAGCCTGGGGGCACTGGCTACACCTTC. The entire variable domain, with the rest obtained from reference TRBV29-1 and TRBJ1-2, is as follows: SAVISQKPSRDICQRGTSLTIQCQVDSQVTMMFWYRQQPGQSLTLIATANQGSEATYESGFVIDKFPISRPNLTFSTLTVSNMSPEDSSIYLCSVEPGGTGYTFGSGTRLTVV.

This clonotype was seen repeatedly, ten times or more. The rearrangement uses TRBV3-1 and TRBJ1-5, with unresolved D. V lost 0 bases to trimming and J lost 3 bases, with 3 bases between them. CDR1 is LGHDT and CDR2 is YNNKEL in the germline V gene (reference sequence). CDR3 size: 13 residues. The CDR3 sequence is CASSQDLNQPQHF. CDR3 DNA: TGTGCCAGCAGCCAAGATCTCAATCAGCCCCAGCATTTT.

This clonotype was detected many times. The chain couples TRBV27 to TRBJ2-7, with 8 bases aligning to TRBD2. The CDR3 consists of 14 residues. Germline lookup yields CDR1 MNHEY and CDR2 SMNVEV (reference sequence). J was trimmed by 2 bases and V by 8 bases; bases with no gene match: 8. The CDR3, as DNA: TGTGCCAGCCGGCCCTTCGGGGGGGCCTACGAGCAGTACTTC. Amino acid sequence: CASRPFGGAYEQYF.

This clonotype was detected only a few times. CDR3 nucleotide sequence: TGTGCCAGCAAACGGACAGGGACGGAGACCCAGTACTTC. This gives the protein CASKRTGTETQYF. The chain combines TRBV12-3 or TRBV12-4 with TRBJ2-5, with 8 bases aligning to TRBD1. The CDR3 covers 13 residues. The trim removed 7 bases at V and 5 bases at J, leaving 6 bases unmatched.

This clonotype occurred a few times. The CDR3 DNA is TGCAGTGCTAGAGACCCCCCTAACGAGCAGTACTTC. Translating gives CSARDPPNEQYF. The V and J genes are TRBV20-1 and TRBJ2-7, with no clear D. Trimming stripped 0 bases from V and 5 bases from J, with 8 bases between. The CDR3 is made up of 12 amino acids. Germline V gives CDR1 DFQATT, CDR2 SNEGSKA (reference sequence).

This clonotype was counted between two and nine times. The V call is TRBV19, the J call TRBJ2-2; D possibly corresponds to TRBD1 (5 bases). This CDR3 is 14 amino acids long. Trimming removed 11 bases from V and 0 bases from J, with 13 bases in between. CDR1 and CDR2 (germline): LNHDA, SQIVND (reference sequence). CDR3 nucleotide sequence: TGTGCCCTCAAAGCAGGGACGAACACCGGGGAGCTGTTTTTT. Protein product: CALKAGTNTGELFF.

There are many counts of this clonotype. V and J are TRBV28 and TRBJ1-5; 10 bases fit TRBD1. V lost 3 bases to trimming and J lost 6 bases; unmatched junction nucleotides: 5. The CDR3 sequence is 15 residues long. Germline-derived CDR1 and CDR2 are MDHEN and SYDVKM. CDR3 loop: CASSLGQGYRQPQHF. In nucleotides, the CDR3 is TGTGCCAGCAGTTTGGGACAGGGGTACCGTCAGCCCCAGCATTTT.

This clonotype was counted at least ten times. V and J are TRBV12-3 or TRBV12-4 and TRBJ2-7, with D perhaps matching TRBD1 or TRBD2 (5 bases each). V gave up 5 bases and J gave up 2 bases, with 13 bases separating them. This CDR3 comprises 14 residues. As DNA, the CDR3 is TGTGCCAGCAGTGGGGGAACAGTCGCCTACGAGCAGTACTTC. It translates to CASSGGTVAYEQYF.

The gene calls are TRBV6-1 and TRBJ1-5, with D perhaps TRBD1 (5 bases). With 6 bases removed from V and 5 bases from J, the gap between germline ends came to 14 bases. The germline V gene has CDR1 MNHNS and CDR2 SASEGT. This CDR3 contains 14 residues. Written as DNA, the CDR3 is TGTGCCAGCAGCGGGGGTAAATATGATCAGCCCCAGCATTTT. Translation gives CASSGGKYDQPQHF.

This clonotype has a count of ten or more. The chain combines TRBV2 with TRBJ2-1; 7 nucleotides match TRBD1. Trimming cost V 6 bases and J 2 bases; bases outside gene matches: 7. CDR3 size: 15 residues. Per the germline V gene, CDR1 is SNHLY and CDR2 is FYNNEI. CDR3 sequence (DNA): TGTGCCAGCAGGAGTTACGACAGGGCCTACAATGAGCAGTTCTTC. Translating it yields CASRSYDRAYNEQFF.

This clonotype was counted many times. The chain has TRBV7-8 and TRBJ2-2, with 9 bases that match TRBD1. Germline V gives CDR1 SGHVS, CDR2 FQNEAQ. Losses at the gene ends were 5 bases for V and 6 bases for J; bases not matched to a gene: 10. This CDR3 has 16 residues. CDR3 sequence reads: CASSTTGTGRAGELFF. CDR3 sequence (DNA): TGTGCCAGCAGCACAACCGGGACAGGGAGGGCCGGGGAGCTGTTTTTT.

This clonotype was observed at least ten times. V usage is TRBV30 and J usage is TRBJ1-2; D remains unclear. The CDR3 loop spans 12 amino acids. The germline CDR1 and CDR2 sequences are GTSNPN and SVGIG (reference sequence). Trimming took off 1 base at V and 4 bases at J, with 7 bases between the two ends. DNA of the CDR3: TGTGCCTGGAGTGAACAGACCTATGGCTACACCTTC. Its translation: CAWSEQTYGYTF.

This clonotype was seen only a few times. J is TRBJ1-1 and V is TRBV27; TRBD1 is a possible D gene (6 bases). This CDR3 has 14 amino acids. The ends were cut back, 6 bases at V and 6 bases at J, with 17 bases in the middle. Per the germline V gene, CDR1 is MNHEY and CDR2 is SMNVEV (reference sequence). CDR3 protein: CASRPAGAGPEAFF. CDR3 nucleotide sequence: TGTGCCAGCAGACCCGCGGGGGCGGGCCCTGAAGCTTTCTTT.

This chain links TRBV27 with TRBJ1-5, with a possible D match to TRBD1 (5 bases). The V gene's germline CDR1 is MNHEY and CDR2 SMNVEV (reference sequence). The length of the CDR3 is 15 residues. V lost 2 bases and J lost 4, with 12 bases in between. The CDR3 DNA reads as TGTGCCAGCAGTTTAAGGGGTGGGTATAATCAGCCCCAGCATTTT. Translation: CASSLRGGYNQPQHF.

This clonotype was detected many times. The chain recombines TRBV12-3 or TRBV12-4 with TRBJ2-2; TRBD1 aligns across 10 bases. Trimming took 6 bases from V and 5 from J; bases not matched to a gene: 18. This CDR3 contains 19 residues. For the CDR3, the DNA is TGTGCCAGCAGCCACCGGGACAGGGGCCTCAACCTGAAGACCGGGGAGCTGTTTTTT. Protein: CASSHRDRGLNLKTGELFF.

In its sample, this clonotype was seen many times. This chain connects TRBV28 to TRBJ2-4; possibly TRBD1 for D (6 bases). Germline lookup yields CDR1 MDHEN and CDR2 SYDVKM. Trimming shortened V by 5 bases and J by 0 bases, and 14 bases separated the two germline ends. The CDR3 sequence is 16 residues long. CDR3 amino acids: CASSPPGQLAKNIQYF. The CDR3 DNA sequence: TGTGCCAGCAGTCCTCCGGGACAACTAGCCAAAAACATTCAGTACTTC.

This clonotype was found many times. The chain couples TRBV7-2 to TRBJ2-2; D remains unclear. Germline CDR1 reads SGHTA; CDR2 reads FQGNSA. The V gene lost 6 bases and the J gene lost 2 bases, with 7 bases spanning the gap. This CDR3 is built from 13 residues. The chain's CDR3 is CASRERNTGELFF. Written as DNA, the CDR3 is TGTGCCAGCAGGGAGAGAAACACCGGGGAGCTGTTTTTT. The full variable domain, completed using reference TRBV7-2 and TRBJ2-2, is GAGVSQSPSNKVTEKGKDVELRCDPISGHTALYWYRQSLGQGLEFLIYFQGNSAPDKSGLPSDRFSAERTGGSVSTLTIQRTQQEDSAVYLCASRERNTGELFFGEGSRLTVL.

This chain uses TRBV28 with TRBJ2-7; TRBD2 is a possible D gene (5 bases). Trimming took off 7 bases at V and 2 bases at J, with 15 bases between the two ends. The CDR3 is 14 amino acids. Germline V gene sequence: CDR1 MDHEN, CDR2 SYDVKM. In DNA, the CDR3 is TGTGCCAGCATCGAGGGCAGGAAGGCCTACGAGCAGTACTTC. Translation gives CASIEGRKAYEQYF.

At least ten counts were recorded for this clonotype. This chain uses TRBV10-2 with TRBJ2-5, with a tentative D call TRBD2 (6 bases). The CDR3 is made up of 17 amino acids. Trimming cost V 4 bases and J 5 bases, with 23 bases left between them. Germline V lookup: CDR1 WSHSY, CDR2 SAAADI. The CDR3 region has the DNA TGCGCCAGCAGTGCTATAGTACGAACTACTGGAGGGGAGACCCAGTACTTC. Translated: CASSAIVRTTGGETQYF.

The CDR3 DNA is TGTGCCAGCAGTGTGACAGTTCTAGAATCACCCCTCCACTTT. The encoded protein is CASSVTVLESPLHF. The chain couples TRBV2 to TRBJ1-6; TRBD1 is a possible D gene (5 bases). CDR1 SNHLY and CDR2 FYNNEI come from the germline V gene. This CDR3 comprises 14 residues. The V gene lost 4 bases and the J gene lost 10 bases, with 14 bases spanning the gap.

The chain is built from TRBV12-3 or TRBV12-4 and TRBJ2-7, with 7 bases identical to TRBD2. The CDR3 consists of 15 residues. Trimming cost V 5 bases and J 0 bases; bases outside gene matches: 7. The CDR3 bases are TGTGCCAGCAGTCCGCGGGGAGGGAGCTCCTACGAGCAGTACTTC. Its translation: CASSPRGGSSYEQYF.

At least ten counts were recorded for this clonotype. The chain links TRBV28 to TRBJ1-2; D perhaps matches TRBD1 (5 bases). Per germline, CDR1 MDHEN and CDR2 SYDVKM. The V and J ends lost 6 bases and 6 bases respectively, with 11 bases between them. This CDR3 comprises 12 residues. CDR3 coding DNA: TGTGCCAGCAGCACCGGGGGGAATGGCTACACCTTC. Encoded protein: CASSTGGNGYTF.

The rearrangement links TRBV9 to TRBJ1-2; D unclear. The germline gives CDR1 SGDLS, CDR2 YYNGEE. There are 13 residues in the CDR3. The V end lost 3 bases, the J end lost 4 bases, and 10 bases lay between the germline ends. CDR3 nucleotide sequence: TGTGCCAGCAGCGAGCGGGCAGGCTATGGCTACACCTTC. Protein sequence: CASSERAGYGYTF.

The J gene is TRBJ1-2, the V gene TRBV7-9, with D hard to call. The V end was cut by 4 bases, the J end by 3 bases, with 18 bases between. Germline loops: CDR1 SEHNR, CDR2 FQNEAQ (reference sequence). This CDR3 has 16 amino acids. The CDR3 DNA follows: TGTGCCAGCAGCTCATCCCTTTCGTGGGAAGACTATGGCTACACCTTC. This encodes CASSSSLSWEDYGYTF.

This clonotype was detected ten times or more. The V gene is TRBV28, the J gene TRBJ1-1; D gene ambiguous. V was shortened by 3 bases and J by 4 bases, with 9 bases between the two germline ends. The CDR3 contains 13 residues. Germline loops: CDR1 MDHEN, CDR2 SYDVKM. Here the CDR3 DNA reads TGTGCCAGCAGTTTGCCCGAAGGCACTGAAGCTTTCTTT. This encodes CASSLPEGTEAFF.

The V call is TRBV12-3 or TRBV12-4, the J call TRBJ2-2; 9 bases match TRBD1. This CDR3 contains 12 residues. V was clipped by 8 bases and J by 6 bases; unmatched bases: 1. The DNA of the CDR3 is TGTGCCAGCGGACAGGGGCCCGGGGAGCTGTTTTTT. It codes for CASGQGPGELFF.

V and J are TRBV6-2 or TRBV6-3 and TRBJ2-7; no clear D. V was cut by 2 bases and J by 2 bases, with 10 bases left in between. The germline V gene encodes CDR1 MNHEY and CDR2 SVGEGT. This CDR3 is 14 amino acids long. The CDR3 DNA sequence: TGTGCCAGCAGTTACCTAAGAACGGCCTACGAGCAGTACTTC. It yields the protein CASSYLRTAYEQYF.

This sequence joins TRBV3-1 and TRBJ2-1; weak D call: TRBD1 (6 bases). The CDR3 length is 15 residues. V lost 3 bases, J lost 7 bases, and 16 bases lay in between. Germline assignment: CDR1 LGHDT and CDR2 YNNKEL (reference sequence). The DNA of the CDR3 is TGTGCCAGCAGCCAGACCAGGGGCCGTGGGAATGAGCAGTTCTTC. Its protein product is CASSQTRGRGNEQFF.

This chain uses TRBV30 with TRBJ1-3; D remains ambiguous. V gave up 3 bases and J gave up 5 bases, with 11 bases separating them. Germline V gene data show CDR1 as GTSNPN and CDR2 as SVGIG (reference sequence). This CDR3 has 13 amino acids. CDR3 residues: CAWSEGVRNTIYF. Written as DNA, the CDR3 is TGTGCCTGGAGCGAGGGTGTGCGAAACACCATATATTTT.

The table lists this clonotype with many counts. DNA for the CDR3: TGTGCCAGCAGCTACCCAGAAGATACGCAGTATTTT. As protein: CASSYPEDTQYF. The chain employs TRBV5-6 and TRBJ2-3; D is unresolved. The CDR3 runs 12 residues. CDR1 is SGHDT, CDR2 YYEEEE, per germline. V was shortened by 3 bases and J by 5 bases, with 7 bases between the two germline ends. Combining the CDR3 with reference TRBV5-6 and TRBJ2-3 gives the whole variable domain DAGVTQSPTHLIKTRGQQVTLRCSPKSGHDTVSWYQQALGQGPQFIFQYYEEEERQRGNFPDRFSGHQFPNYSSELNVNALLLGDSALYLCASSYPEDTQYFGPGTRLTVL.